This T cell receptor (beta chain) stems from a study of technical replicates of blood from a handful of donors. After removal of 4 bases from V and 1 base from J, the junction contained 2 bases not matched to a gene. The CDR3 is made up of 14 amino acids. Germline V gives CDR1 SGHRS, CDR2 YFSETQ. Sequenced by immunoSEQ multiplex PCR; TCRdb stores in-frame clones only, minus some. The data contain 15,000 to 20,000 clones, around 87% of them singletons. Sequencing input: PBMCs. This sequence was found in a human donor in good health. The gene calls are TRBV5-1 and TRBJ1-1, with 9 bases aligning to TRBD1. In DNA form, the CDR3 reads TGCGCCAGCAGCCCGGGACAGGGGAACACTGAAGCTTTCTTT. It specifies CASSPGQGNTEAFF.